The rows below give T cell receptor beta chains drawn from one sample of a study of shared clonotypes between healthy human individuals. The method was immunoSEQ multiplex PCR; TCRdb's version includes in-frame clones alone and lacks a portion of them. The sample includes about 96,000 clones, about 70% of them seen just once. Sequenced sample: memory CD8+ T cells sorted from blood. All receptors derive from a man aged 25 to 40 in good health. Both conserved end residues are part of each CDR3. D genes are given only for firm matches. Rows give clone size only sometimes, using once, few, many, or a class for an expanded clone.

cdr3_aa | cdr3_nt | d_call | clone_size | j_call | v_call
CASSRGGDTEAFF | TGTGCCAGCAGCCGAGGGGGGGATACTGAAGCTTTCTTT | - | - | TRBJ1-1 | TRBV7-9
CASSFEGNQPQHF | TGTGCCAGCAGTTTCGAGGGGAATCAGCCCCAGCATTTT | - | - | TRBJ1-5 | TRBV28
CASSQGKGGGADTQYF | TGCGCCAGCAGCCAAGGAAAGGGGGGAGGAGCGGATACGCAGTATTTT | - | - | TRBJ2-3 | TRBV4-3
CASSQGYNQPQHF | TGCGCCAGCAGCCAAGGTTACAATCAGCCCCAGCATTTT | - | - | TRBJ1-5 | TRBV4-3
CASSFVSGGYYEQYF | TGTGCCAGCAGCTTCGTAAGCGGAGGGTACTACGAGCAGTACTTC | - | few | TRBJ2-7 | TRBV5-4
CASSLGVSNQPQHF | TGTGCCAGCAGTTTAGGAGTGAGCAATCAGCCCCAGCATTTT | - | many | TRBJ1-5 | TRBV27
CASSGDSTDTQYF | TGTGCCAGCAGCGGAGACAGTACAGATACGCAGTATTTT | - | once | TRBJ2-3 | TRBV25-1
CASSLGAVLSTDTQYF | TGTGCCAGCAGCTTAGGAGCGGTACTTAGCACAGATACGCAGTATTTT | - | - | TRBJ2-3 | TRBV5-6
CASTWGRGSTDTQYF | TGTGCCAGCACGTGGGGGCGCGGAAGCACAGATACGCAGTATTTT | - | - | TRBJ2-3 | TRBV6-6
CASSLTLAGGPNEQFF | TGCGCCAGCAGCTTGACACTAGCGGGAGGGCCGAATGAGCAGTTCTTC | TRBD2 | - | TRBJ2-1 | TRBV5-1
CASSLRTGGYYEQYF | TGTGCCAGCAGCCTCCGGACAGGGGGCTACTACGAGCAGTACTTC | TRBD1 | - | TRBJ2-7 | TRBV7-7
CASSFGGQGYEQYF | TGTGCCAGCAGCTTCGGGGGACAGGGCTACGAGCAGTACTTC | TRBD1 | few | TRBJ2-7 | TRBV7-9
CASSEAQDTAFF | TGTGCCAGCAGTGAAGCCCAAGACACGGCTTTCTTT | - | many | TRBJ1-1 | TRBV2
CASSLVLSQETQYF | TGTGCCAGCAGCTTAGTTCTGAGCCAAGAGACCCAGTACTTC | - | - | TRBJ2-5 | TRBV7-2
CSVTTDDTEAFF | TGCAGCGTAACTACAGACGATACTGAAGCTTTCTTT | - | few | TRBJ1-1 | TRBV29-1
CATSRDTGTGIYEQYF | TGTGCCACCAGCAGAGATACAGGGACAGGAATCTACGAGCAGTACTTC | TRBD1 | few | TRBJ2-7 | TRBV15
CASSSIGVNEQYF | TGTGCCAGCAGCTCGATTGGGGTCAACGAGCAGTACTTC | - | once | TRBJ2-7 | TRBV5-5
CASIRGQDFGETQYF | TGTGCCAGCATTAGAGGACAAGACTTCGGCGAGACCCAGTACTTC | - | - | TRBJ2-5 | TRBV28
CASSEGQGFEKLFF | TGTGCCAGCAGTGAAGGGCAGGGCTTCGAAAAACTGTTTTTT | - | few | TRBJ1-4 | TRBV6-1
CASSQTGGGQAYEQYF | TGTGCCAGCAGTCAAACAGGGGGCGGACAGGCCTACGAGCAGTACTTC | TRBD1 | - | TRBJ2-7 | TRBV28
CASSLIRNTEAFF | TGTGCCAGCAGCCTCATTAGGAACACTGAAGCTTTCTTT | - | - | TRBJ1-1 | TRBV4-2
CASSIYASSSTDTQYF | TGTGCCAGTAGTATTTACGCTAGCTCCAGCACAGATACGCAGTATTTT | - | - | TRBJ2-3 | TRBV19
CATSIGTGGNEQFF | TGTGCCACCAGTATAGGGACAGGGGGGAATGAGCAGTTCTTC | TRBD1 | many | TRBJ2-1 | TRBV15
CASSHGLAGYEQYF | TGTGCCAGCAGCCACGGACTAGCTGGCTACGAGCAGTACTTC | TRBD2 | - | TRBJ2-7 | TRBV4-2
CASSLSPSGTREQFF | TGTGCCAGCAGTTTATCCCCTAGCGGGACGCGTGAGCAGTTCTTC | TRBD2 | - | TRBJ2-1 | TRBV27
CASSVSGENQPQHF | TGTGCCAGCAGTGTTTCAGGGGAAAATCAGCCCCAGCATTTT | - | many | TRBJ1-5 | TRBV6-1
CASSEQEGSNQPQHF | TGTGCCAGCAGTGAACAGGAGGGCAGCAATCAGCCCCAGCATTTT | - | - | TRBJ1-5 | TRBV6-1
CASSLSGWGYNEQFF | TGTGCCAGCAGTTTAAGCGGGTGGGGCTACAATGAGCAGTTCTTC | - | - | TRBJ2-1 | TRBV27
CATSLGTSGLDANTGELFF | TGTGCCACGTCCTTGGGGACTAGCGGACTCGACGCGAACACCGGGGAGCTGTTTTTT | TRBD2 | - | TRBJ2-2 | TRBV9
CASSFLQGASSYEQYF | TGTGCCAGCAGTTTCCTACAGGGGGCGAGCTCCTACGAGCAGTACTTC | TRBD1 | once | TRBJ2-7 | TRBV28
CSTTVKDPDTQYF | TGCAGCACCACCGTCAAGGACCCCGATACGCAGTATTTT | - | - | TRBJ2-3 | TRBV29-1
CASSIRDRGPYTF | TGTGCCAGCAGCATAAGGGACAGGGGGCCGTACACCTTC | TRBD1 | - | TRBJ1-2 | TRBV11-2
CASSFGLAGVTDEQYF | TGTGCCAGTAGTTTCGGACTAGCGGGAGTTACCGACGAGCAGTACTTC | TRBD2 | - | TRBJ2-7 | TRBV19
CASSWARDSSGTDTQYF | TGTGCCAGCAGTTGGGCCCGGGACAGCTCTGGAACAGATACGCAGTATTTT | TRBD1 | - | TRBJ2-3 | TRBV28
CAWSDGSPSEKLFF | TGTGCCTGGAGCGACGGGTCCCCGAGCGAAAAACTGTTTTTT | - | once | TRBJ1-4 | TRBV30
CASSWGNNEQFF | TGCGCCAGCAGTTGGGGGAACAATGAGCAGTTCTTC | - | - | TRBJ2-1 | TRBV10-1
CASSKHMNTEAFF | TGTGCCAGCAGCAAACACATGAACACTGAAGCTTTCTTT | - | - | TRBJ1-1 | TRBV7-3
CASPKGRNTEAFF | TGCGCCAGTCCCAAAGGGAGGAACACTGAAGCTTTCTTT | - | - | TRBJ1-1 | TRBV10-1
CASSLAVRGDTQYF | TGTGCCAGCAGCTTAGCGGTAAGAGGTGATACGCAGTATTTT | - | - | TRBJ2-3 | TRBV7-6
CASRLGARGGYEQYF | TGTGCCAGCCGCCTGGGGGCTCGGGGAGGCTACGAGCAGTACTTC | - | - | TRBJ2-7 | TRBV27
CASSLENYRAAYEQYF | TGTGCCAGCAGCTTGGAAAATTACAGGGCGGCCTACGAGCAGTACTTC | - | - | TRBJ2-7 | TRBV11-2
CASSEYTGGLTDTQYF | TGCGCCAGCAGTGAGTACACAGGGGGCCTCACAGATACGCAGTATTTT | TRBD1 | few | TRBJ2-3 | TRBV10-2
CASSPLALDTQYF | TGCGCCAGCAGCCCGTTAGCGCTTGATACGCAGTATTTT | - | - | TRBJ2-3 | TRBV7-9
CASSLTREDTQYF | TGTGCCAGCAGCTTAACCCGGGAAGATACGCAGTATTTT | - | - | TRBJ2-3 | TRBV7-2
CASSVSNQPQHF | TGCGCCAGCAGTGTTAGCAATCAGCCCCAGCATTTT | - | few | TRBJ1-5 | TRBV10-2
CSVELAGGEPYEQYF | TGCAGCGTTGAACTAGCGGGAGGCGAACCCTACGAGCAGTACTTC | TRBD2 | - | TRBJ2-7 | TRBV29-1
CATASGYEQFF | TGTGCCACGGCTAGCGGGTATGAGCAGTTCTTC | TRBD2 | - | TRBJ2-1 | TRBV28
CASSRQTGGEAFF | TGCGCCAGCAGCCGACAGACCGGTGGTGAAGCTTTCTTT | - | many | TRBJ1-1 | TRBV4-3
CASSQSGQGVTTEAFF | TGCGCCAGCAGTCAATCGGGACAGGGAGTTACCACTGAAGCTTTCTTT | TRBD1 | - | TRBJ1-1 | TRBV23-1
CASSEGTGGYEKLFF | TGTGCCAGCAGTGAAGGGACAGGGGGATATGAAAAACTGTTTTTT | TRBD1 | medium-sized | TRBJ1-4 | TRBV6-1
CASSQDARGETYEQYF | TGTGCCAGCAGCCAAGATGCGCGGGGGGAAACCTACGAGCAGTACTTC | TRBD2 | few | TRBJ2-7 | TRBV4-2
CASSEDPGRGSEQYF | TGCGCCAGCAGTGAGGATCCCGGGAGAGGGTCCGAGCAGTACTTC | - | - | TRBJ2-7 | TRBV10-2
CASSLAVPEAYSNQPQHF | TGTGCCAGCAGTTTAGCGGTTCCGGAGGCCTATAGCAATCAGCCCCAGCATTTT | - | - | TRBJ1-5 | TRBV28